Given below is one TCR beta chain in context. Donors gave 8.5 to 10 milliliters of peripheral blood apiece. CDR3 length equals 14 residues. Trimming removed 4 bases from V and 11 bases from J; junction bases left unmatched: 14. Germline values: CDR1 GTSNPN, CDR2 SVGIG (reference sequence). The data are from a study of blood T cells in healthy people across ages. With a J-beta primer mix and a sample-barcoded 5' primer, a second PCR ran 7 to 11 cycles. TCRdb independently ran MiXCR on the 5' RACE reads; one entry per CDR3 protein. Of some 1.4 million distinct CDR3 sequences in the sample, roughly 40% were seen once.

Sequenced material: blood. This receptor was obtained from a woman younger than 35 in good health. The chain recombines TRBV30 with TRBJ2-5; 9 bases align to TRBD1. DNA of the CDR3: TGTGCCTGGAACCTGGGACAGGGCTGGGGTGAGCAGTACTTC. This encodes CAWNLGQGWGEQYF.